This paragraph reports one T cell receptor (beta chain). This clone was seen many times. It lacks a known antigen. Germline and junction disagree at one end, which may indicate a read error. Library preparation was by PCR. The sequencing machine was an Illumina HiSeq 4000. The TCR beta-chain CDR3 region of each patient was profiled by high-throughput sequencing. As for the authors' bioinformatics: A classifier to discriminate distant-metastatic papillary thyroid cancer patients was built from CDR3 differences across clinicopathological groups. Repertoire diversity was assessed with the Shannon index, and tumor-blood repertoire similarity with the Morisita-Horn index. TCRdb passed the public sequencing reads through fastp at Q25 and MiXCR, retaining productive beta sequences. The V and J calls shown here were made by TCRdb, not taken from the authors' results. This sample has 72,000 or so clones in its table, and around 19% of those were observed once. Together, the top ten hold 9.5% to 15% of the sample.

This sample is part of a study of metastatic and nonmetastatic thyroid tumors (dated by TCRdb to 2018 to 2020). In the study overall: The researchers compared repertoires between peripheral blood samples and tumor or nodule tissue samples from patients with malignant or benign thyroid disease.

According to the germline V gene (reference sequence), CDR1 reads SSHAT and CDR2 reads FNYEAQ. From the cysteine up to the phenylalanine, the CDR3 has a length of 14 residues. Only the CDR3 portion is preserved as DNA: 42 bases, with reading frame beginning at the first base. The paper as a whole reports these results and caveats: TCR beta diversity was reported as significantly higher in malignant tumors than in benign nodules, in both blood and tumor samples.

No patient had received any treatment before thyroid surgery. The study retrospectively analysed patient clinical samples collected from about 2012 to 2018 using T-cell receptor beta sequencing. In this chain, TRBV7-7 is recombined with TRBJ2-7; the D segment could be TRBD2, given 5 matching bases. This clonotype was obtained from a female donor with papillary thyroid cancer or a benign thyroid nodule (not recorded which). Some clones in this sample may be carry-over from other donors' samples. The specimen was blood. The CDR3 has the sequence CASSLPRRPPEQYF. The bases read TGTGCTAGCAGCCTTCCTAGGAGGCCCCCCGAGCAGTACTTC. Reference TRBV7-7 and TRBJ2-7 genes cover what lies past the CDR3, so the full variable domain is GAGVSQSPRYKVTKRGQDVTLRCDPISSHATLYWYQQALGQGPEFLTYFNYEAQPDKSGLPSDRFSAERPEGSISTLTIQRTEQRDSAMYRCASSLPRRPPEQYFGPGTRLTVT.